This record concerns one T cell receptor beta chain sequence. The ends lost 5 bases at V and 2 bases at J; junction bases unmatched: 5. The germline V gene encodes CDR1 SGHNT and CDR2 YYREEE (reference sequence). The length of the CDR3 is 16 residues. The method was immunoSEQ multiplex PCR; TCRdb's version includes in-frame clones alone and lacks a portion of them. The sample shows more than 60,000 clones, about four fifths of them seen only once. The data stem from a study of blood T cell repertoires in COVID-19. Study-wide context: Sites across the United States, Italy and Spain contributed samples from acute and convalescent COVID-19.

Source material: peripheral blood. The chain has TRBV5-4 and TRBJ2-3, with TRBD2 identical over 13 bases. The TCR originated in a man aged 60 to 75 with acute or convalescent COVID-19. The CDR3: CASRLTSGGNTDTQYF. The CDR3 DNA reads TGTGCCAGCAGACTGACTAGCGGGGGGAACACAGATACGCAGTATTTT.